This TCR beta chain was obtained from a study of CD8 T cells in Susac syndrome. CDR1 is SNHLY and CDR2 is FYNNEI in the germline V gene. Trimming cost V 4 bases and J 2 bases, with 7 bases left between them. This CDR3 comprises 13 residues. The CD8+ and CD4+ T cells were negatively isolated, with the TEMRA cells enriched by FACS. An input of about 0.5 to 1 ug of RNA was subjected to reverse transcription using random hexamers. TCRdb independently ran MiXCR on the immunoSEQ multiplex PCR reads; one entry per CDR3 protein. The table includes 300,000 to 350,000 distinct CDR3 sequences, under 95% detected once.

This chain uses TRBV2 with TRBJ2-3; D is undetermined. Sequencing was carried out using CD4+ T cells from PBMCs. The TCR was taken from a human donor with multiple sclerosis. CDR3 region: CASSGTPTDTQYF. For the CDR3, the DNA is TGTGCCAGCAGTGGGACCCCCACAGATACGCAGTATTTT.